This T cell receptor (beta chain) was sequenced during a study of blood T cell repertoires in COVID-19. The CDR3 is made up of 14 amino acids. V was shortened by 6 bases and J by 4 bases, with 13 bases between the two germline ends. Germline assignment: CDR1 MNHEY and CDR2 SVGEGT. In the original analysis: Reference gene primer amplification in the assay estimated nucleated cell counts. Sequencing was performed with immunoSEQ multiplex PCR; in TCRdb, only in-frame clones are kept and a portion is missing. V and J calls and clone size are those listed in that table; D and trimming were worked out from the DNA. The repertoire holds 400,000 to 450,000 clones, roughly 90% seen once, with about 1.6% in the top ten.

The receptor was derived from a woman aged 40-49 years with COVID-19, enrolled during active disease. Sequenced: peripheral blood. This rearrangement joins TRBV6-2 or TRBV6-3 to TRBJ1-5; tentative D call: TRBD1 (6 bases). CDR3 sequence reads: CASSHQGWNQPQHF. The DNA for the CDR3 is TGTGCCAGCAGCCACCAGGGGTGGAATCAGCCCCAGCATTTT.